What follows are 20 T cell receptor beta chains derived from one specimen sequenced in a study of T-cell memory formation after mild COVID-19. One entry per CDR3 protein, called by TCRdb with MiXCR from the 5' RACE reads. The table records roughly 620,000 distinct CDR3 sequences, more than 15% of them present only once. The specimen sequenced was PBMCs or a T cell subset sorted from them (not recorded which). The receptor set was obtained from an adult woman who had mild COVID-19 (a few samples of this study predate the infection). Cell type and time point are not known.

This clonotype has a handful of counts. The chain carries TRBV21-1 and TRBJ2-7; the D call in the table, TRBD2, was not verified against the DNA. TRBV21-1 is labeled a pseudogene. CDR3 length: 15 residues. The chain's CDR3 is CASSNRRGGNYEQYF. CDR3 bases: TGTGCCAGCAGCAATCGGCGGGGAGGAAATTACGAGCAGTACTTC.

In this sample, this clonotype turned up a few times. The chain has TRBV9 and TRBJ2-2; TRBD2 aligns across 15 bases. V was pared by 7 bases and J by 5 bases, with 6 bases of the junction left unmatched. The CDR3 sequence is 16 residues long. Germline CDR1 and CDR2: SGDLS and YYNGEE. For the CDR3, the DNA is TGTGCCAGCCGGAAGGGACTAGCGGGAGGTACCGGGGAGCTGTTTTTT. As protein: CASRKGLAGGTGELFF.

The genes are TRBV6-5 and TRBJ2-3, with a weak D call TRBD2 (6 bases). The CDR3 length is 16 residues. The germline CDR1 and CDR2 sequences are MNHEY and SVGAGI. Trimming left V 6 bases short and J 8 bases short, with 24 bases between. The chain's CDR3 is CASSRRQAGLARTQYF. CDR3 sequence (DNA): TGTGCCAGCAGCCGGAGGCAGGCGGGGTTGGCTCGTACGCAGTATTTT.

The J gene is TRBJ2-7, the V gene TRBV4-1; D possibly matches TRBD1 or TRBD2 (5 bases each). Trimming shortened V by 1 base and J by 2 bases, and 15 bases separated the two germline ends. This CDR3 has 16 residues. The V gene's germline CDR1 is MGHRA and CDR2 YSYEKL. The CDR3 nucleotides read TGCGCCAGCAGCCAAGGAGGGTCAGGACAAACCTACGAGCAGTACTTC. It codes for CASSQGGSGQTYEQYF.

Only one count was recorded for this clonotype. This chain links TRBV12-3 or TRBV12-4 with TRBJ2-2; TRBD2 matches 13 bases. The CDR3 has 16 amino acids. J was trimmed by 7 bases and V by 5 bases; bases with no gene match: 7. The CDR3 loop reads CASSTGLAGVIGELFF. In DNA form, the CDR3 reads TGTGCCAGCAGTACCGGACTAGCGGGAGTCATCGGGGAGCTGTTTTTT.

In its sample, this clonotype was seen a few times. This chain uses TRBV4-3 with TRBJ2-2; 10 bases line up with TRBD1. V lost 5 bases and J lost 4; bases outside the gene matches: 4. CDR1 LGHNA and CDR2 YSLEER come from the germline V gene. There are 15 residues in the CDR3. The CDR3 DNA follows: TGCGCCAGCAGCGCCGGGACAGGGGCCACCGGGGAGCTGTTTTTT. Amino acids: CASSAGTGATGELFF.

This clonotype turned up a few times. The chain carries TRBV15 and TRBJ2-3, with D uncertain. The V end was cut by 2 bases, the J end by 0 bases, with 12 bases between. The germline gives CDR1 LNHNV, CDR2 YYDKDF (reference sequence). This CDR3 has 16 residues. The CDR3 coding sequence is TGTGCCACCAGCAGAAGTACGGCATATAGCACAGATACGCAGTATTTT. Translated: CATSRSTAYSTDTQYF.

The count of this clonotype is one. The gene calls are TRBV7-9 and TRBJ1-2; possible D gene TRBD1, 6 bases. Germline lookup yields CDR1 SEHNR and CDR2 FQNEAQ (reference sequence). CDR3 size: 16 residues. Trimming took off 5 bases at V and 0 bases at J, with 16 bases between the two ends. The CDR3 sequence is CASSAIQGMPNYGYTF. CDR3 bases: TGTGCCAGCAGCGCGATACAGGGAATGCCTAACTATGGCTACACCTTC.

The V and J genes are TRBV20-1 and TRBJ2-1, with 12 bases lining up with TRBD2. V lost 6 bases and J lost 9; bases outside the gene matches: 3. Germline-derived CDR1 and CDR2 are DFQATT and SNEGSKA (reference sequence). The CDR3 has 12 amino acids. CDR3 in DNA: TGCAGTGCCCCGGGACTAGCGGGTGAGCAGTTCTTC. It is translated as CSAPGLAGEQFF.

CDR3: CASGSLGRGYEQFF. The CDR3 DNA is TGTGCTAGTGGGTCCCTGGGGAGAGGCTATGAGCAGTTCTTC. The chain is built from TRBV12-5 and TRBJ2-1, with D tentatively TRBD2 (5 bases). This CDR3 has 14 residues. Germline assignment: CDR1 LGHNT and CDR2 FRNRAP. The germline V and J ends were trimmed by 6 bases and 8 bases, with 17 bases remaining between them.

This clonotype was observed a handful of times. CDR3 DNA sequence: TGTGCCACCAGCCGCGAGGGGGGGTCCAGTTACTTC. Translating gives CATSREGGSSYF. This chain uses TRBV15 with TRBJ2-7, with a possible D match to TRBD2 (7 bases). V was shortened by 5 bases and J by 13 bases, with 18 bases between the two germline ends. Germline values: CDR1 LNHNV, CDR2 YYDKDF (reference sequence). The CDR3 is 12 residues long.

The chain couples TRBV7-9 to TRBJ1-2; D is unresolved. CDR1 and CDR2 (germline): SEHNR, FQNEAQ (reference sequence). The germline V and J ends were trimmed by 3 bases and 0 bases, with 11 bases remaining between them. The CDR3 extends over 15 amino acids. This CDR3 reads CASSLIESPNYGYTF. The DNA of the CDR3 is TGTGCCAGCAGCTTGATCGAGAGCCCTAACTATGGCTACACCTTC.

Only a few counts were recorded for this clonotype. The chain uses TRBV29-1 and TRBJ1-1; the match to TRBD1 covers 10 bases. J was trimmed by 11 bases and V by 1 base; bases with no gene match: 7. CDR3 length: 13 amino acids. Germline loops: CDR1 SQVTM, CDR2 ANQGSEA. CDR3 sequence (DNA): TGCAGCGTTGAAGGAGTTGGGACAGGGGATGCTTTCTTT. It is translated as CSVEGVGTGDAFF. The variable domain in full, completed from reference TRBV29-1 and TRBJ1-1, reads SAVISQKPSRDICQRGTSLTIQCQVDSQVTMMFWYRQQPGQSLTLIATANQGSEATYESGFVIDKFPISRPNLTFSTLTVSNMSPEDSSIYLCSVEGVGTGDAFFGQGTRLTVV.

There are many counts of this clonotype. The chain links TRBV7-3 to TRBJ2-5, with D possibly matching TRBD2 (6 bases). The germline CDR1 and CDR2 sequences are SGHTA and FQGTGA. V lost 3 bases and J lost 5, with 16 bases in between. This CDR3 has 15 residues. The CDR3: CASSFRDCGVETQYF. For the CDR3, the DNA is TGTGCCAGCAGCTTCCGGGACTGCGGGGTTGAGACCCAGTACTTC.

This clonotype was counted between two and nine times. The genes are TRBV7-9 and TRBJ2-1; unclear D gene. V lost 5 bases and J lost 3, with 11 bases in between. The CDR3 length is 14 residues. CDR1 is SEHNR and CDR2 is FQNEAQ in the germline V gene (reference sequence). DNA of the CDR3: TGTGCCAGCAGCGAAGAGGTTTTCTACAATGAGCAGTTCTTC. The encoded protein is CASSEEVFYNEQFF.

The CDR3 bases are TGTGCCAGCAGTGCCCCCTGGGACTACGAGCAGTACTTC. Translating it yields CASSAPWDYEQYF. The chain employs TRBV6-1 and TRBJ2-7; D is unclear. The germline V gene has CDR1 MNHNS and CDR2 SASEGT. This CDR3 spans 13 amino acids. The germline V and J ends were trimmed by 4 bases and 3 bases, with 10 bases remaining between them.

The rearrangement joins TRBV12-3 or TRBV12-4 to TRBJ2-5, with D maybe TRBD2 (5 bases). Trimming shortened V by 7 bases and J by 5 bases, and 17 bases separated the two germline ends. The CDR3 has 14 residues. The CDR3 loop reads CASTRTAGRETQYF. The DNA of the CDR3 is TGTGCCAGCACCCGTACGGCGGGTCGGGAGACCCAGTACTTC.

In its sample, this clonotype was seen once. This sequence joins TRBV6-5 and TRBJ1-5, with 9 positions matching TRBD1. CDR3 length equals 15 residues. With 6 bases clipped from V and 4 bases from J, the junction kept 7 bases outside the gene matches. Per the germline V gene, CDR1 is MNHEY and CDR2 is SVGAGI. CDR3 in amino acids: CASRLGQGNNQPQHF. CDR3 coding DNA: TGTGCCAGCAGGCTTGGACAGGGGAATAATCAGCCCCAGCATTTT.

This clonotype was picked up a small number of times. This chain links TRBV5-1 with TRBJ1-2, with TRBD1 matching 7 bases. The CDR3 covers 14 residues. The trim removed 4 bases at V and 0 bases at J, leaving 3 bases unmatched. Germline V gene lookup returns CDR1 SGHRS and CDR2 YFSETQ. CDR3 in amino acids: CASSQTGSNYGYTF. In DNA, the CDR3 is TGCGCCAGCAGCCAGACAGGGTCTAACTATGGCTACACCTTC.

The rearrangement links TRBV6-2 or TRBV6-3 to TRBJ1-1, with D uncertain. Trimming shortened V by 2 bases and J by 6 bases, and 13 bases separated the two germline ends. This CDR3 comprises 14 residues. The germline V gene encodes CDR1 MNHEY and CDR2 SVGEGT. CDR3: CASSYPMLDPEAFF. The CDR3 nucleotides are TGTGCCAGCAGTTACCCCATGCTGGATCCTGAAGCTTTCTTT.